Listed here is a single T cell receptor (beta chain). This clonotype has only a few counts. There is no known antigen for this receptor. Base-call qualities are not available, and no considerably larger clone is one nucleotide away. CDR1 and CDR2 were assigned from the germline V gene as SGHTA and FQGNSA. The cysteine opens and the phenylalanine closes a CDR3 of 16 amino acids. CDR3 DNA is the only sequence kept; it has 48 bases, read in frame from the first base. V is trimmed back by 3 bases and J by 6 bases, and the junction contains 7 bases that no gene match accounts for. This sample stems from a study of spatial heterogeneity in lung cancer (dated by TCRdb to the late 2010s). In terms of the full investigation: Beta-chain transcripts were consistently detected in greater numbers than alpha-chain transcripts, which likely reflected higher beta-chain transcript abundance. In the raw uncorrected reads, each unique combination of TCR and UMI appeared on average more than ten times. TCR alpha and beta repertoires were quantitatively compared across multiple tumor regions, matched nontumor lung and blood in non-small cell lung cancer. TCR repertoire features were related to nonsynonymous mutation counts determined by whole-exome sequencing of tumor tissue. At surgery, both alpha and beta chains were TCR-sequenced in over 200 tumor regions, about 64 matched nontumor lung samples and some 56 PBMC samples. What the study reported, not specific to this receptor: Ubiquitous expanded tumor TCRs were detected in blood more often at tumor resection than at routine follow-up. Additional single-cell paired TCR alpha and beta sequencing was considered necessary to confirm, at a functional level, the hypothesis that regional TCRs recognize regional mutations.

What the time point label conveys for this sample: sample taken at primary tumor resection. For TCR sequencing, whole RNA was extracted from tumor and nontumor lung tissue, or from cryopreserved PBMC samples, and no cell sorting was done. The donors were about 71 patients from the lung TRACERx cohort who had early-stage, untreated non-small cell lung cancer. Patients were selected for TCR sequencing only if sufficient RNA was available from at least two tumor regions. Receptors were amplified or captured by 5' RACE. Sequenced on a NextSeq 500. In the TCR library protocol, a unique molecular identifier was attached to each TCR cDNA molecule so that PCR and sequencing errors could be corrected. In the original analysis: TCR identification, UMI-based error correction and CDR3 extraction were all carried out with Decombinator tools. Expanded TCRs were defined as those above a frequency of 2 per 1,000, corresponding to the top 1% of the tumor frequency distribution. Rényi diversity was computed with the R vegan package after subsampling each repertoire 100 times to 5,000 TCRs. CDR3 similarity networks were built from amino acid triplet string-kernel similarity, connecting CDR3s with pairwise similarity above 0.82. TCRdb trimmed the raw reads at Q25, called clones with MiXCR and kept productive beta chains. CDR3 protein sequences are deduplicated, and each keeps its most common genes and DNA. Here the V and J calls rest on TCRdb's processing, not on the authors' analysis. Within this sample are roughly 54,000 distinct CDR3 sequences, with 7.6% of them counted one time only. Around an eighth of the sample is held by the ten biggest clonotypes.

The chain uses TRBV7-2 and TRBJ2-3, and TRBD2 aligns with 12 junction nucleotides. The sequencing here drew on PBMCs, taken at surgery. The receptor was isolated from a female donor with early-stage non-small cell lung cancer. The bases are TGTGCCAGCAGCTTTCCGGGACTAGCGGGCCACGATACGCAGTATTTT. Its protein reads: CASSFPGLAGHDTQYF.